The rows below give T cell receptor beta chains drawn from one sample of a study of T cell responses to AZD1222 COVID-19 vaccine. Data came from immunoSEQ multiplex PCR; TCRdb stores just in-frame clones and leaves some out. The sample contains under 150,000 clones, roughly 85% of which appear only once. This specimen was peripheral blood, taken 28 days after the second dose of the MenACWY control vaccine. These receptors all come from an adult who received the MenACWY meningococcal vaccine as a control. CDR3s include the opening cysteine and the closing phenylalanine or tryptophan.

V,J,CDR3
TRBV10-2,TRBJ2-5,CATSSQGETQYF
TRBV4-1,TRBJ2-7,CASSQDTDRGPREQYF
TRBV6-4,TRBJ1-1,CASSRSPGGTEAFF
TRBV6-5,TRBJ1-2,CASSYSGARGYTF
TRBV24-1,TRBJ2-3,CATSVPPGQAAPDTQYF
TRBV4-1,TRBJ2-1,CASSQAGSSYNEQFF
TRBV2,TRBJ1-6,CASSLQGSGNSPLHF
TRBV28,TRBJ1-1,CASRKGEGYTEAFF
TRBV2,TRBJ2-5,CASRLTTGETQYF
TRBV11-2,TRBJ1-4,CASSDGQGRLFF
TRBV5-5,TRBJ2-1,CASSLADQVGQFF
TRBV6-5,TRBJ1-5,CASSLLRSNQPQHF
TRBV27,TRBJ1-2,CASSLMVGPGQGTGYTF
TRBV9,TRBJ2-1,CASSVVGGGQFF
TRBV3-1/TRBV3-2,TRBJ2-1,CASSQDLSGVKEQFF
TRBV18,TRBJ2-4,CAGSGQAAPGNIQYF
TRBV9,TRBJ2-3,CASSVARGTTGDTQYF
TRBV19,TRBJ2-7,CASKEAGGVSYEQYF
TRBV11-3,TRBJ2-2,CASSLVAGGRTGELFF
TRBV18,TRBJ2-1,CASSRDRGYEQFF
TRBV13,TRBJ2-1,CASSLGLYNEQFF
TRBV10-1,TRBJ2-3,CASKGQTSTDTQYF
TRBV18,TRBJ2-7,CASSPLGRGNEQYF
TRBV11-3,TRBJ1-1,CASSFRRGTEAFF
TRBV19,TRBJ1-5,CASSIEDGRNNQPQHF
TRBV4-1,TRBJ2-7,CASSPTSGRSYEQYF
TRBV6-5,TRBJ1-5,CASRSDIINQPQHF
TRBV6-2/TRBV6-3,TRBJ1-2,CASSMTGANYGYTF
TRBV6-5,TRBJ1-1,CASSWAPTLGSEAFF
TRBV11-2,TRBJ1-2,CASSPLGAAAGYTF
TRBV28,TRBJ1-6,CASTGRGRDNSPLHF
TRBV5-1,TRBJ1-2,CASSLTSGTGYNYGYTF
TRBV4-1,TRBJ2-1,CASSQDEAAYYNEQFF
TRBV4-2,TRBJ2-7,CASSQDNPTSGTSYEQYF
TRBV6-5,TRBJ1-4,CASRYLQGTNEKLFF
TRBV5-6,TRBJ1-1,CASSLGPNTEAFF
TRBV2,TRBJ1-1,CAGSAGTKEAFF
TRBV19,TRBJ2-4,CASSLGEAKNIQYF
TRBV6-5,TRBJ1-2,CASLRTNTYGYTF
TRBV6-5,TRBJ1-1,CASSENTEAFF
TRBV28,TRBJ1-3,CASSEYQAHSGNTIYF
TRBV5-5,TRBJ1-3,CASTPRDMYSGNTIYF
TRBV20-1,TRBJ1-2,CSASSSGTAYGYTF
TRBV6-5,TRBJ1-3,CASREGNTIYF
TRBV4-3,TRBJ2-3,CASSQDTGTDTQYF
TRBV7-2,TRBJ1-2,CASSLEGSNYGYTF
TRBV30,TRBJ2-2,CAWSRSTGELFF
TRBV25-1,TRBJ2-2,CASSIIGANTGELFF
TRBV2,TRBJ1-5,CASSEDSGGDQPQHF